This TCR beta chain emerged from a study of blood T cell repertoires in COVID-19. Study summary: Acute and convalescent COVID-19 specimens originated in the United States, Italy and Spain.

How the authors handled the data: Reference gene primers were amplified, and this amplification served to estimate nucleated cell counts. Sequenced by immunoSEQ multiplex PCR; TCRdb stores in-frame clones only, minus some. V, J and clone size were drawn from that table, and D and trimming were deduced from the DNA. Counted here are over 90,000 clones, roughly 79% occurring once; the ten biggest clones make up 4.5% to 5.5%. Germline loops: CDR1 SGHRS, CDR2 YFSETQ. The CDR3 sequence is 15 residues long. Trimming pared 0 bases from V and 2 bases from J, leaving 9 bases between. Sequencing was done on a sample of peripheral blood. This TCR was sampled from a man older than 75 with COVID-19, enrolled during active disease. The chain is built from TRBV5-1 and TRBJ1-5; the D is unclear. The CDR3 region is CASSLAGARNQPQHF. The CDR3 DNA reads TGCGCCAGCAGCTTGGCCGGAGCTCGCAATCAGCCCCAGCATTTT.